These T cell receptor beta chains were read from a single sample in a study of T cells in Graves' hyperthyroidism and ophthalmopathy. TCRdb reanalysed the multiplex PCR reads using MiXCR and keeps one entry per CDR3 protein. This table has about 840,000 distinct CDR3 sequences, around 39% appearing once. What was sequenced was blood. The receptors were gathered from a man aged 18 to 35 with Graves' hyperthyroidism. CDR3s include the opening cysteine and the closing phenylalanine or tryptophan. Each record gives: clone size, V gene, D gene, J gene, CDR3 DNA, CDR3 protein. A D gene is named only where the DNA matches it firmly. The listing skips clone size in some rows; elsewhere it reads once, few, many or a size class.

NA	TRBV12-3/TRBV12-4	TRBD1	TRBJ1-5	TGTGCCAGCAGTGAAATTAAGGTCTGGGGACAGAATCAGCCCCAGCATTTT	CASSEIKVWGQNQPQHF
few	TRBV7-6	TRBD1	TRBJ2-5	TGTGCCAGCAGCTTAGTCCGGGGAACAGGGGGGGAGACCCAGTACTTC	CASSLVRGTGGETQYF
NA	TRBV10-3	NA	TRBJ2-5	TGTGCCTCCAGGGACGAAGAGACCCAGTACTTC	CASRDEETQYF
few	TRBV5-6	NA	TRBJ1-4	TGTGCCAGCAGCTTCGGGGGGCAAGAAAAACTGTTTTTT	CASSFGGQEKLFF
NA	TRBV5-4	TRBD1	TRBJ2-7	TGTGCCAGCAGCCGCCCGACAGGGGGGGCCTACGAGCAGTACTTC	CASSRPTGGAYEQYF
NA	TRBV7-6	NA	TRBJ2-7	TGTGCCAGCAGCTTGGCGTTTACTACCTCCGGGTACGAGCAGTACTTC	CASSLAFTTSGYEQYF
NA	TRBV2	NA	TRBJ1-6	TGTGCCAGCGGCCTGGCGGATTTCCAGCCCCTCCACTTT	CASGLADFQPLHF
few	TRBV7-9	NA	TRBJ2-7	TGTGCCAGCAGCTTGAATCCCCTCAAAGACACCTACGAGCAGTACTTC	CASSLNPLKDTYEQYF
NA	TRBV9	NA	TRBJ1-1	TGTGCCAGCAGCCTCGAGGGCCACGTCGAGACTGAAGCTTTCTTT	CASSLEGHVETEAFF
many	TRBV10-3	NA	TRBJ1-1	TGTGCCATCAAGCAGGATGGGGGAACAAACACTGAAGCTTTCTTT	CAIKQDGGTNTEAFF
NA	TRBV9	TRBD1	TRBJ2-7	TGTGCCAGCAGCGCCGGGGGACAGGGCGAATACGAGCAGTACTTC	CASSAGGQGEYEQYF
many	TRBV19	NA	TRBJ1-5	TGTGCCAGTAGTAATTTGGCTTATGTGGGTAATCAGCCCCAGCATTTT	CASSNLAYVGNQPQHF
NA	TRBV7-2	NA	TRBJ2-7	TGTGCCAGCAGCCCGGACGGGACAGGGACTAGCGAGCAGTACTTC	CASSPDGTGTSEQYF